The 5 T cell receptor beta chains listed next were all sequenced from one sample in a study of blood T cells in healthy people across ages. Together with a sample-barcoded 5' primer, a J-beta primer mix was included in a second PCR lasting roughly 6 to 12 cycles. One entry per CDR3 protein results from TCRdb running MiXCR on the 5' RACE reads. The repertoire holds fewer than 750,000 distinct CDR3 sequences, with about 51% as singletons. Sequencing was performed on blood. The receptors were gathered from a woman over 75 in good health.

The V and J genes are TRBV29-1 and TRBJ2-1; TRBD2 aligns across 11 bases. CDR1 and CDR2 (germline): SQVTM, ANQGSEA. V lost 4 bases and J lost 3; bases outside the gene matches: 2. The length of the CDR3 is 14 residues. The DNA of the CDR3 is TGCAGCGTTGCCGGGACTAGCGGCTACAATGAGCAGTTCTTC. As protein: CSVAGTSGYNEQFF.

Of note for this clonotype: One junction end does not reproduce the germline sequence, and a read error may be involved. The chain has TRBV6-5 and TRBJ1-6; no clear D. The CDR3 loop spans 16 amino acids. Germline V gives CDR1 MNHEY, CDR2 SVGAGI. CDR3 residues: CASRRTATVYNSPPHF. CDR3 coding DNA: TGTGCCAGCAGGCGGACGGCCACCGTTTATAATTCACCCCCCCACTTT.

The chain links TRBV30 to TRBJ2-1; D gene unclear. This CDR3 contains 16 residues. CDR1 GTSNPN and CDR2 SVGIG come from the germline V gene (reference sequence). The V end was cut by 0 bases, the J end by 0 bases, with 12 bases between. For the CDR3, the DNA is TGTGCCTGGAGTGTACTGTCCGGTAGCTCCTACAATGAGCAGTTCTTC. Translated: CAWSVLSGSSYNEQFF.

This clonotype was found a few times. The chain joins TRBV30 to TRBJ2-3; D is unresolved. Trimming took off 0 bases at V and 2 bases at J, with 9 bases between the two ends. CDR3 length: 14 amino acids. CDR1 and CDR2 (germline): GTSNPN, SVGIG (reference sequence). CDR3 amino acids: CAWSVIQPTDTQYF. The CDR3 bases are TGTGCCTGGAGTGTAATACAGCCCACAGATACGCAGTATTTT.

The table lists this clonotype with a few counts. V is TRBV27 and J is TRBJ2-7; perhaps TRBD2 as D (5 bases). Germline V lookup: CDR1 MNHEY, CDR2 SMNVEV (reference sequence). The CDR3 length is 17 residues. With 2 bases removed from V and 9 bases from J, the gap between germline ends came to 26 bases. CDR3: CASSLRVSGLLAQGQYF. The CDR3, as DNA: TGTGCCAGCAGTTTAAGGGTCAGTGGCCTTCTAGCTCAAGGGCAGTACTTC.